The 21 T cell receptor beta chains below were found in one sample sequenced in a study of early T cells in non-severe SARS-CoV-2 infection. TCRdb independently ran MiXCR on the 5' RACE reads; one entry per CDR3 protein. The repertoire has tens of thousands of distinct CDR3 sequences, about 5% of them found once; the top ten carry over 3.5%. The sequencing sample was made of whole blood. The source is an adult who was a healthcare worker with PCR-confirmed SARS-CoV-2 infection or an uninfected control (not recorded which).

The sample holds many counts of this clonotype. The chain combines TRBV4-1 with TRBJ2-1; the D is unclear. CDR1 and CDR2 (germline): MGHRA, YSYEKL. V lost 5 bases and J 2 bases, leaving 16 bases between the germline ends. The CDR3 sequence is 16 residues long. This chain's CDR3 is CASSVSDGRTYNEQFF. CDR3 in DNA: TGCGCCAGCAGCGTCTCGGACGGACGCACCTACAATGAGCAGTTCTTC.

This clonotype was observed many times. The V call is TRBV2, the J call TRBJ2-2, with TRBD2 as a possible D gene (5 bases). V gave up 2 bases and J gave up 5 bases, with 12 bases separating them. The V gene's germline CDR1 is SNHLY and CDR2 FYNNEI. This CDR3 region has 15 residues. As DNA, the CDR3 is TGTGCCAGCAGTGAAAATCTAGCCGGTACCGGGGAGCTGTTTTTT. It yields the protein CASSENLAGTGELFF.

This clonotype has at least ten counts. V is TRBV28 and J is TRBJ1-3; tentatively, D is TRBD1 (6 bases). The CDR3 contains 14 residues. The ends were cut back, 7 bases at V and 2 bases at J, with 12 bases in the middle. Germline V gene data show CDR1 as MDHEN and CDR2 as SYDVKM. CDR3 sequence reads: CASTEQGTGNTIYF. In nucleotides, the CDR3 is TGTGCCAGCACCGAACAGGGCACTGGAAACACCATATATTTT.

The table lists this clonotype with many counts. The chain uses TRBV10-3 and TRBJ2-7; 15 bases align to TRBD2. CDR1 ENHRY and CDR2 SYGVKD come from the germline V gene. This CDR3 comprises 18 residues. V trimming: 3 bases; J trimming: 0 bases; junction bases outside the gene matches: 6. CDR3 in DNA: TGTGCCATCAGTGAACCGGGACTAGCGGGGGGTAGCTCCTACGAGCAGTACTTC. The encoded protein is CAISEPGLAGGSSYEQYF.

This clonotype was seen many times. The rearrangement links TRBV4-2 to TRBJ2-1; 7 bases line up with TRBD2. Germline assignment: CDR1 LGHNA and CDR2 YNFKEQ. The CDR3 has 15 residues. Germline trimming cut 2 bases from V and 3 bases from J; bases unmatched to any gene: 4. DNA of the CDR3: TGTGCCAGCAGCCAAATCCGGGAGGACTACAATGAGCAGTTCTTC. It specifies CASSQIREDYNEQFF.

The rearrangement uses TRBV12-3 or TRBV12-4 and TRBJ2-7; the D gene is possibly TRBD1 (5 bases). Trimming took 2 bases from V and 0 from J, leaving 14 bases between them. The CDR3 sequence is 16 residues long. CDR3 loop: CASSLSGFPSSYEQYF. The CDR3 nucleotides are TGTGCCAGCAGTTTATCAGGGTTTCCCAGCTCCTACGAGCAGTACTTC.

This clonotype has at least ten counts. This chain connects TRBV9 to TRBJ2-5; D gene ambiguous. Trimming removed 0 bases from V and 2 bases from J, with 8 bases in between. The CDR3 consists of 14 residues. Germline assignment: CDR1 SGDLS and CDR2 YYNGEE. The CDR3 region has the DNA TGTGCCAGCAGCGTAGTGCCAGGACAAGAGACCCAGTACTTC. Its translation is CASSVVPGQETQYF.

This clonotype was counted many times. The CDR3 loop reads CASSLVGEGTEAFF. CDR3 nucleotides: TGTGCCAGCAGCTTAGTAGGGGAGGGCACTGAAGCTTTCTTT. The chain carries TRBV7-2 and TRBJ1-1, with D possibly TRBD1 on 5 matching bases. The CDR3 loop spans 14 amino acids. Germline CDR1 and CDR2: SGHTA and FQGNSA. Trimming pared 1 base from V and 4 bases from J, leaving 10 bases between.

This clonotype came up a few times. J is TRBJ2-7 and V is TRBV4-2, with 8 bases fitting TRBD1. Germline trimming cut 3 bases from V and 6 bases from J; bases unmatched to any gene: 10. The CDR3 runs 15 residues. Germline V gives CDR1 LGHNA, CDR2 YNFKEQ. Here the CDR3 DNA reads TGTGCCAGCAGCCAGGAATGGACAGGGCAGGGCGAGCAGTACTTC. Encoded protein: CASSQEWTGQGEQYF.

This clonotype was observed a handful of times. The rearrangement uses TRBV28 and TRBJ2-7, with D tentatively TRBD1 or TRBD2 (5 bases each). The germline CDR1 and CDR2 sequences are MDHEN and SYDVKM. The V and J ends lost 7 bases and 2 bases respectively, with 12 bases between them. The length of the CDR3 is 13 residues. The CDR3 loop is CASTWTGPYEQYF. In DNA, the CDR3 is TGTGCCAGCACCTGGACGGGACCCTACGAGCAGTACTTC.

This clonotype was counted many times. CDR3 protein: CASSDSRTGGNEQFF. CDR3 nucleotides: TGTGCCAGCAGTGACTCCAGGACAGGGGGCAATGAGCAGTTCTTC. This chain links TRBV6-4 with TRBJ2-1; 10 bases are shared with TRBD1. CDR3 length equals 15 residues. Germline CDR1 reads MRHNA; CDR2 reads SNTAGT. V was clipped by 0 bases and J by 6 bases; unmatched bases: 2.

This clonotype was counted many times. This chain joins TRBV6-2 or TRBV6-3 and TRBJ2-3, with D unresolved. The CDR3 has 16 amino acids. Germline V gene lookup returns CDR1 MNHEY and CDR2 SVGEGT. The germline V and J ends were trimmed by 5 bases and 0 bases, with 15 bases remaining between them. The CDR3 is CASSPLTSTSTDTQYF. The CDR3 coding sequence is TGTGCCAGCAGTCCTCTGACGTCTACTAGCACAGATACGCAGTATTTT.

This clonotype occurred many times. The rearrangement uses TRBV7-9 and TRBJ1-1; D is unresolved. In germline, CDR1 is SEHNR, CDR2 FQNEAQ (reference sequence). V was pared by 1 base and J by 4 bases, with 19 bases between. The CDR3 contains 17 residues. The CDR3 spells CASSLGGAPPRGTEAFF. The CDR3 nucleotides are TGTGCCAGCAGCTTAGGCGGCGCCCCTCCGCGGGGCACTGAAGCTTTCTTT.

This clonotype was seen ten or more times. This chain uses TRBV4-2 with TRBJ2-3; D remains unclear. Germline CDR1 reads LGHNA; CDR2 reads YNFKEQ. The CDR3 runs 14 residues. V was shortened by 4 bases and J by 0 bases, with 8 bases between the two germline ends. CDR3 DNA: TGTGCCAGCAGCCCTCAGACTAGCACAGATACGCAGTATTTT. Protein product: CASSPQTSTDTQYF.

This clonotype was detected a few times. This chain joins TRBV20-1 and TRBJ2-7; 7 nucleotides match TRBD2. The CDR3 is 13 amino acids. The germline V gene has CDR1 DFQATT and CDR2 SNEGSKA (reference sequence). V lost 1 base, J lost 7 bases, and 7 bases stayed unmatched. CDR3 sequence (DNA): TGCAGTGCTAGAGGACTAGCTGACGGGGAGCAGTACTTC. Its protein is CSARGLADGEQYF.

This clonotype was seen many times. This chain connects TRBV20-1 to TRBJ2-5, with 11 bases identical to TRBD2. The CDR3 covers 14 residues. The ends lost 3 bases at V and 4 bases at J; junction bases unmatched: 4. CDR1 and CDR2 from the germline V gene are DFQATT and SNEGSKA (reference sequence). The CDR3 loop is CSARTSGAGETQYF. The CDR3, as DNA: TGCAGTGCTAGGACTAGCGGGGCGGGAGAGACCCAGTACTTC.

This clonotype has a count of ten or more. The chain joins TRBV6-4 to TRBJ1-1; 8 positions match TRBD1. The germline V gene encodes CDR1 MRHNA and CDR2 SNTAGT. The CDR3 has 14 amino acids. With V trimmed by 3 bases and J by 5 bases, 5 bases remained unmatched. CDR3 coding DNA: TGTGCCAGCAGTGATGGACAGGGAGGGACTGAAGCTTTCTTT. Amino acid sequence: CASSDGQGGTEAFF.

At least ten counts were recorded for this clonotype. The gene calls are TRBV6-5 and TRBJ1-4; a weak D match, TRBD1 (5 bases). The germline V gene has CDR1 MNHEY and CDR2 SVGAGI. Deletions cut 2 bases from V and 2 bases from J, with 12 bases between. The CDR3 runs to 16 residues. CDR3 loop: CASSYGAGTTNEKLFF. CDR3 nucleotide sequence: TGTGCCAGCAGTTACGGTGCCGGGACTACTAATGAAAAACTGTTTTTT.

V and J are TRBV14 and TRBJ2-1, with TRBD1 as a possible D gene (6 bases). Per the germline V gene, CDR1 is SGHDN and CDR2 is FVKESK. V was cut by 4 bases and J by 0 bases, with 10 bases left in between. The CDR3 consists of 15 residues. CDR3 residues: CASSLGTPSYNEQFF. CDR3 in DNA: TGTGCCAGCAGCCTTGGGACACCCTCCTACAATGAGCAGTTCTTC.

Ten or more counts support this clonotype. CDR3 amino acids: CASSKGQDSWAYEQYF. DNA of the CDR3: TGTGCCAGCAGCAAGGGGCAAGATTCTTGGGCCTACGAGCAGTACTTC. This chain uses TRBV6-2 or TRBV6-3 with TRBJ2-7; perhaps TRBD1 as D (5 bases). In germline, CDR1 is MNHEY, CDR2 SVGEGT. The length of the CDR3 is 16 residues. With 6 bases removed from V and 2 bases from J, the gap between germline ends came to 20 bases.

At least ten counts were recorded for this clonotype. Mismatch with germline at one junction end may stem from a read error. The chain joins TRBV7-7 to TRBJ2-1, with 10 bases matching TRBD2. The CDR3 runs to 16 residues. Germline CDR1 and CDR2: SSHAT and FNYEAQ (reference sequence). The CDR3 DNA sequence: TGTGCTAGCAGCTTGAATAGCGGGGGGCCCTACAATGAGCAGTTCTTC. Its translation: CASSLNSGGPYNEQFF.